The T cell receptor (beta chain) under discussion was sequenced for a study of vaccination and CD4 T cells after COVID-19. An Oncomine TCR Beta short-read assay was used to sequence the DNA from cultured CD4+ T cells. TCRdb itself ran the PCR reads through MiXCR, one entry per CDR3 protein. The top ten hold under 15% of the sample, which has about 17,000 distinct CDR3 sequences, approximately 48% seen once. Regarding this clonotype: Its antigen remains unknown.

The time point here: late sampling 161 to 241 days after vaccination in three convalescent patients. Indicated treatment: 10-day PBMC culture with coronavirus spike peptide pools or control peptides (ViraFEST assay). The authors cultured a few million PBMCs per well with roughly 10 IU/ml IL-2 and 8 to 10 ug/ml peptide pools. V lost 6 bases to trimming and J lost 3 bases; unmatched junction nucleotides: 1. Germline V lookup: CDR1 DFQATT, CDR2 SNEGSKA (reference sequence). The CDR3 has 13 residues. This rearrangement joins TRBV20-1 to TRBJ2-2, with 10 nucleotides matching TRBD2. This TCR was sampled from a human donor who had recovered from COVID-19. The sequences come from CD4+ T cells from blood, cultured in vitro, collected about 7 months after SARS-CoV-2 vaccination. CDR3 loop: CSASGRDTGELFF. In DNA, the CDR3 is TGCAGTGCGAGCGGGAGGGACACCGGGGAGCTGTTTTTT.